This TCR beta chain was documented in a study of T cells in Graves' hyperthyroidism and ophthalmopathy. This clonotype showed up just a few times. The germline V gene encodes CDR1 GTSNPN and CDR2 SVGIG (reference sequence). CDR3 size: 13 residues. V was pared by 4 bases and J by 3 bases, with 10 bases between. The TCR beta CDR3 regions underwent amplification using RNA transcripts as the source. TCR CDR3 underwent first-round RT-PCR with the HTBI primer set. TCRdb itself ran the multiplex PCR reads through MiXCR, one entry per CDR3 protein. The sample carries hundreds of thousands of distinct CDR3 sequences, about 15% recorded once.

The clonotype originates from a woman between 18 and 30 years old with Graves' hyperthyroidism. The rearrangement uses TRBV30 and TRBJ1-5; TRBD1 might be the D (5 bases). The sample comprised blood. The CDR3 reads CAWTRQPNQPQHF. DNA for the CDR3: TGTGCCTGGACCCGACAGCCCAATCAGCCCCAGCATTTT.